Listed here are 32 T cell receptor beta chains from one sample, sequenced in a study of cytomegalovirus exposure and HLA in healthy donors. PCR amplification relied on 60 Vbeta primers (plus 13 Jbeta primers). Assay used: immunoSEQ multiplex PCR; TCRdb lists only in-frame clones, some missing. The sample consists of 140,000 to 150,000 clones, roughly 80% of them appearing once. Sequencing was performed on PBMCs. These TCRs come from a man aged 40-55 years in good health and CMV-seronegative.

In DNA form, the CDR3 reads TGTGCCAGCACCGGCACAGAAGGACAGGGTGGCGAGCAGTACTTC. It specifies CASTGTEGQGGEQYF. This chain connects TRBV2 to TRBJ2-7; 8 bases are shared with TRBD1. CDR1 is SNHLY and CDR2 is FYNNEI in the germline V gene. The V gene end was trimmed by 7 bases and the J gene end by 6 bases; junction bases not matched to a gene: 14. CDR3 length equals 15 residues.

This clone was counted a few times. The chain combines TRBV19 with TRBJ1-1; perhaps TRBD1 as D (5 bases). The CDR3 is 14 amino acids. Trimming left V 5 bases short and J 4 bases short, with 14 bases between. Germline assignment: CDR1 LNHDA and CDR2 SQIVND (reference sequence). The CDR3 loop is CASSPGWVSTEAFF. The CDR3 DNA reads as TGTGCCAGTAGTCCAGGGTGGGTGAGCACTGAAGCTTTCTTT.

This clone was seen once. The rearrangement links TRBV20-1 to TRBJ2-1, with 9 bases lining up with TRBD1. CDR3 length: 11 amino acids. V was clipped by 6 bases and J by 10 bases; unmatched bases: 4. Germline V gene lookup returns CDR1 DFQATT and CDR2 SNEGSKA (reference sequence). This chain's CDR3 is CSASDRGEQFF. The CDR3 DNA is TGCAGTGCGTCGGACAGGGGAGAGCAGTTCTTC.

The chain has TRBV4-3 and TRBJ1-1; no firm D call. The CDR3 runs 14 residues. V gave up 0 bases and J gave up 6 bases, with 11 bases separating them. Germline loops: CDR1 LGHNA, CDR2 YSLEER. The CDR3: CASSQDFGSSEAFF. The CDR3 DNA reads TGCGCCAGCAGCCAAGATTTTGGGAGTTCTGAAGCTTTCTTT.

This rearrangement joins TRBV7-2 to TRBJ2-5; 9 bases fit TRBD2. Germline V gene data show CDR1 as SGHTA and CDR2 as FQGNSA. Trimming removed 3 bases from V and 3 bases from J; junction bases left unmatched: 8. The CDR3 has 16 amino acids. CDR3 sequence reads: CASSFSVSGRKETQYF. The CDR3 nucleotides are TGTGCCAGCAGCTTCTCTGTTAGCGGGAGAAAAGAGACCCAGTACTTC.

The CDR3 is CASSYRSSVTDTQYF. CDR3 DNA sequence: TGTGCCAGCAGTTATAGGTCTAGCGTGACAGATACGCAGTATTTT. The rearrangement uses TRBV6-5 and TRBJ2-3, with D possibly being TRBD2 (6 bases). V was clipped by 3 bases and J by 3 bases, with 13 bases between them. The CDR3 spans 15 residues. CDR1 is MNHEY and CDR2 is SVGAGI in the germline V gene.

The chain links TRBV9 to TRBJ2-1; D is perhaps TRBD2 (5 bases). CDR1 and CDR2 from the germline V gene are SGDLS and YYNGEE. The V and J ends lost 3 bases and 2 bases respectively, with 12 bases between them. This CDR3 spans 15 amino acids. The CDR3 sequence is CASSASGRPYNEQFF. DNA of the CDR3: TGTGCCAGCAGCGCCTCGGGGAGACCCTACAATGAGCAGTTCTTC.

The chain combines TRBV6-1 with TRBJ1-3; TRBD1 matches 7 bases. The germline CDR1 and CDR2 sequences are MNHNS and SASEGT. V lost 4 bases, J lost 9 bases, and 12 bases stayed unmatched. The CDR3 length is 15 residues. CDR3 protein: CASSGAGTEVTTIYF. As DNA, the CDR3 is TGTGCCAGCAGTGGTGCCGGGACAGAGGTAACCACCATATATTTT.

This clone showed up just once. The CDR3 region is CASSLSAVGARNSPLHF. Written as DNA, the CDR3 is TGTGCCAGCAGTTTATCGGCTGTGGGGGCCAGGAATTCACCCCTCCACTTT. The chain recombines TRBV27 with TRBJ1-6, with a possible D match to TRBD1 (6 bases). The germline V and J ends were trimmed by 0 bases and 7 bases, with 16 bases remaining between them. The CDR3 consists of 17 residues. Germline CDR1 MNHEY, CDR2 SMNVEV (reference sequence).

J is TRBJ2-5 and V is TRBV7-2; TRBD1 agrees at 8 bases. The CDR3 length is 15 residues. Trimming cost V 1 base and J 3 bases; bases outside gene matches: 4. Germline values: CDR1 SGHTA, CDR2 FQGNSA. CDR3 coding DNA: TGTGCCAGCAGCTTAGGACAGGGGTTCGAAGAGACCCAGTACTTC. As protein: CASSLGQGFEETQYF.

The chain employs TRBV7-9 and TRBJ2-5, with TRBD2 matching 10 bases. Germline V lookup: CDR1 SEHNR, CDR2 FQNEAQ (reference sequence). This CDR3 spans 13 amino acids. V was pared by 5 bases and J by 5 bases, with 2 bases of the junction left unmatched. The CDR3 DNA reads as TGTGCCAGCAGCCTGACTAGCGGGGAGACCCAGTACTTC. As protein: CASSLTSGETQYF.

The chain uses TRBV7-2 and TRBJ2-6; 7 nucleotides agree with TRBD1. V lost 0 bases to trimming and J lost 2 bases; unmatched junction nucleotides: 1. The CDR3 has 16 amino acids. CDR1 and CDR2 from the germline V gene are SGHTA and FQGNSA. This CDR3 is CASSLAQGTGANVLTF. The CDR3 DNA reads TGTGCCAGCAGCTTAGCACAGGGGACTGGGGCCAACGTCCTGACTTTC.

The rearrangement joins TRBV27 to TRBJ1-5, with D hard to call. V was trimmed by 4 bases and J by 0 bases, leaving 16 bases between them. Germline V lookup: CDR1 MNHEY, CDR2 SMNVEV (reference sequence). The CDR3 contains 17 residues. The CDR3 here is CASSSRGYGYSNQPQHF. CDR3 nucleotides: TGTGCCAGCAGTTCCCGAGGGTACGGATATAGCAATCAGCCCCAGCATTTT.

This chain connects TRBV9 to TRBJ1-1, with TRBD1 matching 7 bases. The V segment lost 3 bases and the J segment 10 bases; nucleotides outside the gene matches: 12. Germline V gene sequence: CDR1 SGDLS, CDR2 YYNGEE. This CDR3 comprises 14 residues. The CDR3 reads CASSAQGQRGGAFF. The CDR3 nucleotides are TGTGCCAGCAGCGCACAGGGACAGCGGGGGGGAGCTTTCTTT.

J is TRBJ2-5 and V is TRBV5-1; maybe TRBD1 (6 bases). With the DNA end fitting TRBJ2-7 better, the J assignment may be wrong. Germline V CDR1 and CDR2: SGHRS, YFSETQ. The length of the CDR3 is 13 residues. The CDR3 sequence is CASSARQAYEQYF. The CDR3 DNA sequence: TGCGCCAGCAGCGCAAGACAGGCCTACGAGCAGTACTTC.

The chain has TRBV7-9 and TRBJ1-1, with D possibly matching TRBD1 (5 bases). Germline V gene sequence: CDR1 SEHNR, CDR2 FQNEAQ (reference sequence). The ends were cut back, 2 bases at V and 10 bases at J, with 11 bases in the middle. There are 12 residues in the CDR3. This CDR3 reads CASSLSQGRAFF. The CDR3 bases are TGTGCCAGCAGCTTATCCCAGGGAAGAGCTTTCTTT.

This clone was picked up one time. The V gene is TRBV4-3, the J gene TRBJ2-2; the D is unclear. This CDR3 has 15 amino acids. V lost 4 bases to trimming and J lost 0 bases, with 9 bases between them. CDR1 and CDR2 from the germline V gene are LGHNA and YSLEER. The CDR3: CASSPNQANTGELFF. For the CDR3, the DNA is TGCGCCAGCAGCCCCAACCAGGCGAACACCGGGGAGCTGTTTTTT.

This rearrangement joins TRBV19 to TRBJ2-3; 8 bases agree with TRBD1. Germline lookup yields CDR1 LNHDA and CDR2 SQIVND (reference sequence). CDR3 length: 13 residues. V lost 6 bases and J lost 3; bases outside the gene matches: 2. This CDR3 reads CASRWTGTDTQYF. The CDR3 DNA reads TGTGCCAGTAGGTGGACAGGGACAGATACGCAGTATTTT.

This clone has a single count. V is TRBV5-6 and J is TRBJ2-7; the match to TRBD1 covers 7 bases. The CDR3 has 14 residues. The germline V gene has CDR1 SGHDT and CDR2 YYEEEE. J was trimmed by 4 bases and V by 1 base; bases with no gene match: 5. DNA of the CDR3: TGTGCCAGCAGCTTGTTACAGGGGCTGTACGAGCAGTACTTC. As protein: CASSLLQGLYEQYF.

This clone was seen only a few times. The chain couples TRBV9 to TRBJ1-1, with D unresolved. The CDR3 loop spans 13 amino acids. CDR1 and CDR2 from the germline V gene are SGDLS and YYNGEE. V lost 0 bases to trimming and J lost 2 bases, with 5 bases between them. CDR3 residues: CASSVEANTEAFF. In nucleotides, the CDR3 is TGTGCCAGCAGCGTAGAAGCTAACACTGAAGCTTTCTTT.

This chain links TRBV27 with TRBJ1-3; the D gene is possibly TRBD1 (5 bases). CDR3 size: 15 residues. With 0 bases removed from V and 1 base from J, the gap between germline ends came to 7 bases. The germline gives CDR1 MNHEY, CDR2 SMNVEV (reference sequence). CDR3 nucleotide sequence: TGTGCCAGCAGTTTATCGGGACTGTCTGGAAACACCATATATTTT. Protein: CASSLSGLSGNTIYF.

This chain uses TRBV6-5 with TRBJ1-2, with 7 nucleotides matching TRBD1. CDR1 and CDR2 from the germline V gene are MNHEY and SVGAGI. This CDR3 spans 13 amino acids. The junction had 6 bases not matched to a gene; V was cut back by 7 bases and J by 4 bases. CDR3 coding DNA: TGTGCCAGCACCCTGGGGACAGTCTATGGCTACACCTTC. This encodes CASTLGTVYGYTF.

This chain uses TRBV6-1 with TRBJ1-2; 9 bases fit TRBD1. V was clipped by 9 bases and J by 5 bases; unmatched bases: 10. Germline CDR1 and CDR2: MNHNS and SASEGT. The CDR3 length is 14 residues. CDR3 in amino acids: CASVPGQGPYGYTF. CDR3 coding DNA: TGTGCCAGTGTTCCGGGACAGGGACCTTATGGCTACACCTTC.

The gene calls are TRBV19 and TRBJ2-7; 11 positions agree with TRBD1. V dropped 3 bases and J dropped 4; count of bases not matched to a gene: 8. Germline CDR1 reads LNHDA; CDR2 reads SQIVND (reference sequence). The CDR3 spans 16 residues. CDR3: CASSMNTGTGGYEQYF. CDR3 nucleotide sequence: TGTGCCAGTAGTATGAACACCGGGACAGGGGGATACGAGCAGTACTTC.

This clone has just a few counts. The chain links TRBV2 to TRBJ2-3, with 7 bases lining up with TRBD2. V was pared by 4 bases and J by 2 bases, with 6 bases of the junction left unmatched. The V gene's germline CDR1 is SNHLY and CDR2 FYNNEI. The CDR3 extends over 15 amino acids. The CDR3 region has the DNA TGTGCCAGCAGTGGGAGGAGCGGGGACACAGATACGCAGTATTTT. Translated: CASSGRSGDTDTQYF.

This chain joins TRBV5-1 and TRBJ1-2; the D gene is possibly TRBD1 (6 bases). The CDR3 is made up of 14 amino acids. Germline-derived CDR1 and CDR2 are SGHRS and YFSETQ. With 3 bases removed from V and 4 bases from J, the gap between germline ends came to 13 bases. CDR3 in DNA: TGCGCCAGCAGCTCCTCACAGGGTTCCTATGGCTACACCTTC. It codes for CASSSSQGSYGYTF.

The J gene is TRBJ2-1, the V gene TRBV5-1; D uncertain. Germline loops: CDR1 SGHRS, CDR2 YFSETQ. This CDR3 is 14 amino acids long. Trimming pared 0 bases from V and 6 bases from J, leaving 10 bases between. The CDR3 bases are TGCGCCAGCAGCTTGGCCAGACTTGGCAATGAGCAGTTCTTC. Its protein product is CASSLARLGNEQFF. The variable domain in full, with the rest retrieved from reference TRBV5-1 and TRBJ2-1, is KAGVTQTPRYLIKTRGQQVTLSCSPISGHRSVSWYQQTPGQGLQFLFEYFSETQRNKGNFPGRFSGRQFSNSRSEMNVSTLELGDSALYLCASSLARLGNEQFFGPGTRLTVL.

V and J are TRBV6-6 and TRBJ2-2; D is ambiguous. Trimming stripped 6 bases from V and 6 bases from J, with 11 bases between. This CDR3 is 13 amino acids long. CDR1 and CDR2 (germline): MNHNY, SVGAGI (reference sequence). Here the CDR3 DNA reads TGTGCCAGCAGCCCAGGATGGGCCGGGGAGCTGTTTTTT. It yields the protein CASSPGWAGELFF.

CDR3 region: CASSLGHGTQETQYF. The CDR3 region has the DNA TGTGCCAGTAGTCTAGGCCACGGGACACAAGAGACCCAGTACTTC. V is TRBV19 and J is TRBJ2-5, with TRBD1 as a possible D gene (6 bases). Looked up from germline, CDR1 is LNHDA and CDR2 is SQIVND (reference sequence). CDR3 length equals 15 residues. Trimming took 5 bases from V and 2 from J, leaving 15 bases between them.

The chain links TRBV6-4 to TRBJ2-7; 8 positions agree with TRBD2. The CDR3 has 14 amino acids. Germline V CDR1 and CDR2: MRHNA, SNTAGT. The J segment lost 0 bases and the V segment lost 2 bases, leaving 0 bases of the junction unmatched. CDR3: CASSDSGGSYEQYF. CDR3 coding DNA: TGTGCCAGCAGTGACAGCGGGGGCTCCTACGAGCAGTACTTC.

V gene TRBV5-1 combines with J gene TRBJ2-5; 8 positions agree with TRBD2. The CDR3 consists of 16 residues. CDR1 is SGHRS, CDR2 YFSETQ, per germline. V lost 4 bases and J lost 2; bases outside the gene matches: 10. The CDR3 DNA is TGCGCCAGCAGCCGGGAGGGGGGGGGCCAACAAGAGACCCAGTACTTC. The encoded protein is CASSREGGGQQETQYF.

The rearrangement joins TRBV29-1 to TRBJ1-1; D gene unclear. The CDR3 extends over 12 amino acids. The V end lost 3 bases, the J end lost 3 bases, and 8 bases lay between the germline ends. Germline V gives CDR1 SQVTM, CDR2 ANQGSEA. The CDR3 nucleotides are TGCAGCGTTGAGAGAGGAGACACTGAAGCTTTCTTT. Translated: CSVERGDTEAFF.